This TCR beta chain was recorded in a study of beta chain features in type 1 diabetes. In the study overall: Age, gender and cell yields were alike across patients and healthy donors. Sorted cells, some 98,000,000 in number, were examined across all samples. Findings and caveats of the study: Across patients, naive, central memory and Treg TCRB repertoires exhibited apparently greater similarity than was observed across healthy donors.

The germline gives CDR1 SGHTA, CDR2 FQGNSA. V shed 0 bases and J 6 bases; nucleotides not matched to a gene: 5. CDR3 length: 15 residues. In its sample, this clone was seen once. The target antigen is unknown. TCRB transcripts that were expressed got sequenced, as all of the isolated RNA had been reverse transcribed. Method: immunoSEQ multiplex PCR; TCRdb's copy keeps in-frame clones and lacks some. The sample shows hundreds of thousands of clones, about 30% of them seen only once. The source of this sequence is a man between 18 and 35 years old in good health. The chain carries TRBV7-2 and TRBJ2-7; TRBD2 aligns across 10 bases. Sequencing was done on a sample of naive CD4+ T cells from blood. CDR3 coding DNA: TGTGCCAGCAGCTTAGCACCTAGCGGGAGAGGCGAGCAGTACTTC. Protein: CASSLAPSGRGEQYF.